One sample yielded the 21 T cell receptor beta chains listed below, sequenced in a study of shared clonotypes between healthy human individuals. TCRdb keeps only in-frame clones here, not all; method: immunoSEQ multiplex PCR. The sample includes approximately 1.4 million clones, roughly 98% of them seen just once. The source material was naive CD4+ T cells sorted from blood. The subset: CD45RA+ positively selected. The receptors come from a man aged 25 to 45 in good health.

The table lists this clone with a count of one. The V call is TRBV29-1, the J call TRBJ2-5; D unresolved. The CDR3 runs to 12 residues. The V end was cut by 2 bases, the J end by 0 bases, with 4 bases between. Germline V gene data show CDR1 as SQVTM and CDR2 as ANQGSEA. CDR3 protein: CSVERHQETQYF. CDR3 in DNA: TGCAGCGTTGAACGGCACCAAGAGACCCAGTACTTC.

V is TRBV7-8 and J is TRBJ2-5, with 11 positions matching TRBD2. The junction had 9 bases not matched to a gene; V was cut back by 1 base and J by 2 bases. The CDR3 is 18 residues long. The germline V gene has CDR1 SGHVS and CDR2 FQNEAQ. The CDR3 loop is CASSLVTSGSPSQETQYF. The CDR3 DNA sequence: TGTGCCAGCAGCTTAGTCACTAGCGGGAGTCCGTCACAAGAGACCCAGTACTTC.

The chain is built from TRBV19 and TRBJ1-2; no definite D call. The CDR3 extends over 15 amino acids. The germline CDR1 and CDR2 sequences are LNHDA and SQIVND (reference sequence). Trimming removed 3 bases from V and 2 bases from J, with 13 bases in between. The CDR3 protein is CASSILGQANYGYTF. DNA of the CDR3: TGTGCCAGTAGTATCCTCGGGCAAGCGAACTATGGCTACACCTTC.

On this clone itself: Other DNA sequences within the sample encode an identical CDR3. The rearrangement joins TRBV5-1 to TRBJ2-1; D is uncertain. The CDR3 runs 15 residues. With 0 bases removed from V and 0 bases from J, the gap between germline ends came to 7 bases. Looked up from germline, CDR1 is SGHRS and CDR2 is YFSETQ. CDR3: CASSLGQSSYNEQFF. For the CDR3, the DNA is TGCGCCAGCAGCTTGGGGCAGAGCTCCTACAATGAGCAGTTCTTC.

This chain joins TRBV5-1 and TRBJ2-2; D might be TRBD1 (5 bases). Germline V lookup: CDR1 SGHRS, CDR2 YFSETQ. The CDR3 totals 14 residues. V was shortened by 7 bases and J by 3 bases, with 13 bases between the two germline ends. CDR3 in amino acids: CASAPWGDTGELFF. DNA for the CDR3: TGCGCCAGCGCACCCTGGGGCGACACCGGGGAGCTGTTTTTT.

V is TRBV4-3 and J is TRBJ1-2, with 8 positions matching TRBD1. This CDR3 is built from 15 residues. CDR1 and CDR2 from the germline V gene are LGHNA and YSLEER. With V trimmed by 2 bases and J by 6 bases, 8 bases remained unmatched. CDR3 DNA: TGCGCCAGCAGCCAAAGGACAGGGTCGAACGATGGCTACACCTTC. Its protein is CASSQRTGSNDGYTF.

V usage is TRBV9 and J usage is TRBJ1-5, with D perhaps TRBD1 (6 bases). Per the germline V gene, CDR1 is SGDLS and CDR2 is YYNGEE. V gave up 0 bases and J gave up 9 bases, with 13 bases separating them. The CDR3 contains 14 residues. The chain's CDR3 is CASSVEDSRTPQHF. The CDR3 DNA follows: TGTGCCAGCAGCGTAGAGGACAGTAGAACGCCCCAGCATTTT.

V usage is TRBV27 and J usage is TRBJ2-7, with D tentatively TRBD1 or TRBD2 (6 bases each). Germline V gene data show CDR1 as MNHEY and CDR2 as SMNVEV (reference sequence). V was shortened by 10 bases and J by 5 bases, with 27 bases between the two germline ends. CDR3 length: 16 amino acids. CDR3 DNA: TGTGCCACCCAAAGCAGAGGTCGGGGGCATCCCGACGAGCAGTACTTC. Residues: CATQSRGRGHPDEQYF.

The rearrangement uses TRBV5-1 and TRBJ2-5; D remains unclear. This CDR3 contains 15 residues. V was pared by 0 bases and J by 2 bases, with 11 bases between. The germline CDR1 and CDR2 sequences are SGHRS and YFSETQ. CDR3 loop: CASSLVMADQETQYF. In nucleotides, the CDR3 is TGCGCCAGCAGCTTGGTAATGGCAGATCAAGAGACCCAGTACTTC.

The chain combines TRBV6-1 with TRBJ2-7; no reliable D call. The CDR3 totals 13 residues. Germline CDR1 and CDR2: MNHNS and SASEGT. With 1 base removed from V and 2 bases from J, the gap between germline ends came to 6 bases. Here the CDR3 reads CASSEGVAYEQYF. CDR3 coding DNA: TGTGCCAGCAGTGAAGGGGTGGCCTACGAGCAGTACTTC.

The rearrangement joins TRBV19 to TRBJ1-4; the D is unclear. CDR3 length: 17 residues. V gave up 7 bases and J gave up 0 bases, with 18 bases separating them. CDR1 and CDR2 from the germline V gene are LNHDA and SQIVND (reference sequence). CDR3 sequence reads: CASTSGYKIATNEKLFF. CDR3 bases: TGTGCCAGTACTTCAGGATACAAAATTGCAACTAATGAAAAACTGTTTTTT. Supplemented by reference TRBV19 and TRBJ1-4, the full variable domain reads DGGITQSPKYLFRKEGQNVTLSCEQNLNHDAMYWYRQDPGQGLRLIYYSQIVNDFQKGDIAEGYSVSREKKESFPLTVTSAQKNPTAFYLCASTSGYKIATNEKLFFGSGTQLSVL.

This chain connects TRBV2 to TRBJ2-7; 7 nucleotides align to TRBD1. CDR1 SNHLY and CDR2 FYNNEI come from the germline V gene. The CDR3 is 14 residues long. Germline trimming cut 4 bases from V and 0 bases from J; bases unmatched to any gene: 3. CDR3 region: CASSVDRTSYEQYF. The DNA of the CDR3 is TGTGCCAGCAGTGTGGACAGGACCTCCTACGAGCAGTACTTC.

The chain combines TRBV18 with TRBJ2-3; tentative D call: TRBD1 (7 bases). CDR3 length: 16 residues. The germline V gene has CDR1 KGHSH and CDR2 LQKENI. With 2 bases removed from V and 3 bases from J, the gap between germline ends came to 15 bases. The CDR3 DNA reads TGTGCCAGCTCACCAAGGCGGGCAGGGGGGACAGATACGCAGTATTTT. It translates to CASSPRRAGGTDTQYF.

The rearrangement joins TRBV28 to TRBJ2-7; the match to TRBD2 covers 12 bases. The V segment lost 7 bases and the J segment 3 bases; nucleotides outside the gene matches: 10. CDR1 MDHEN and CDR2 SYDVKM come from the germline V gene. This CDR3 contains 16 residues. For the CDR3, the DNA is TGTGCCAGCACCCGATACCGACTAGCGGGAGACTACGAGCAGTACTTC. Amino acid sequence: CASTRYRLAGDYEQYF. The full variable domain, its missing parts supplied by reference TRBV28 and TRBJ2-7, is DVKVTQSSRYLVKRTGEKVFLECVQDMDHENMFWYRQDPGLGLRLIYFSYDVKMKEKGDIPEGYSVSREKKERFSLILESASTNQTSMYLCASTRYRLAGDYEQYFGPGTRLTVT.

Points on this clone: An end of the junction does not agree with germline; a read error may underlie this. The chain combines TRBV2 with TRBJ2-3, with 8 positions matching TRBD2. Per the germline V gene, CDR1 is SNHLY and CDR2 is FYNNEI. This CDR3 has 14 amino acids. The CDR3 DNA is TGTGCCCGCAGCGCGGGAGGCAGCACAGATACGCAGTATTTT. Its protein is CARSAGGSTDTQYF.

The J gene is TRBJ1-1, the V gene TRBV9; no firm D call. Germline CDR1 SGDLS, CDR2 YYNGEE. CDR3 length: 13 residues. Trimming took off 0 bases at V and 3 bases at J, with 6 bases between the two ends. CDR3 DNA sequence: TGTGCCAGCAGCGTAGAAGGGTACACTGAAGCTTTCTTT. This translates into CASSVEGYTEAFF.

The rearrangement joins TRBV2 to TRBJ2-7; possibly TRBD1 or TRBD2 for D (5 bases each). The CDR3 is 13 residues long. Germline CDR1 is SNHLY and CDR2 is FYNNEI. V was shortened by 8 bases and J by 3 bases, with 14 bases between the two germline ends. CDR3 protein: CASRRDQDYEQYF. The CDR3 DNA sequence: TGTGCCAGCCGCCGGGACCAGGACTACGAGCAGTACTTC.

The chain uses TRBV28 and TRBJ2-2; 8 positions match TRBD2. CDR1 and CDR2 (germline): MDHEN, SYDVKM. V lost 2 bases to trimming and J lost 7 bases; unmatched junction nucleotides: 6. This CDR3 has 15 amino acids. CDR3 loop: CASSLTSGRSGELFF. As DNA, the CDR3 is TGTGCCAGCAGTTTAACTAGCGGAAGAAGCGGGGAGCTGTTTTTT. The whole variable domain, remainder taken from reference TRBV28 and TRBJ2-2, is DVKVTQSSRYLVKRTGEKVFLECVQDMDHENMFWYRQDPGLGLRLIYFSYDVKMKEKGDIPEGYSVSREKKERFSLILESASTNQTSMYLCASSLTSGRSGELFFGEGSRLTVL.

The V and J genes are TRBV27 and TRBJ1-1; D not resolved. This CDR3 is built from 15 residues. The germline V gene encodes CDR1 MNHEY and CDR2 SMNVEV (reference sequence). Trimming shortened V by 4 bases and J by 1 base, and 13 bases separated the two germline ends. The CDR3 reads CASSSTAKGNTEAFF. CDR3 in DNA: TGTGCCAGCAGTTCAACCGCCAAGGGGAACACTGAAGCTTTCTTT.

The chain links TRBV7-9 to TRBJ1-2; D perhaps matches TRBD1 (6 bases). The length of the CDR3 is 17 residues. V dropped 6 bases and J dropped 5 bases, with 25 bases sitting between them. Germline-derived CDR1 and CDR2 are SEHNR and FQNEAQ (reference sequence). This CDR3 reads CASRPDSWAGAGYGYTF. Here the CDR3 DNA reads TGTGCCAGCAGACCGGATTCCTGGGCGGGGGCCGGGTATGGCTACACCTTC.

This clone was counted once. The chain uses TRBV9 and TRBJ2-3; no firm D call. CDR1 is SGDLS and CDR2 is YYNGEE in the germline V gene. V lost 2 bases, J lost 4 bases, and 8 bases lay in between. The CDR3 loop spans 13 amino acids. CDR3 region: CASSVREPDTQYF. CDR3 bases: TGTGCCAGCAGCGTGCGAGAACCAGATACGCAGTATTTT.